The 7 T cell receptor beta chains below were found in one sample sequenced in a study of blood T cell repertoires in COVID-19. The repertoire was sequenced with immunoSEQ multiplex PCR; TCRdb's copy has only in-frame clones and lacks some. The sample has approximately 200,000 clones; roughly three quarters are singletons. Sequenced material: peripheral blood. The receptors were sampled from a woman of 80 years or more with COVID-19, enrolled during active disease.

This clone was counted a single time. The rearrangement uses TRBV9 and TRBJ1-2; D uncertain. Trimming removed 3 bases at V and 4 bases at J, with 10 bases between. CDR1 SGDLS and CDR2 YYNGEE come from the germline V gene. The CDR3 runs to 13 residues. The CDR3 nucleotides are TGTGCCAGCAGCGAGGGAGCGTCCTATGGCTACACCTTC. Translating it yields CASSEGASYGYTF.

V and J are TRBV19 and TRBJ1-1; D ambiguous. CDR3 length: 12 residues. Germline loops: CDR1 LNHDA, CDR2 SQIVND (reference sequence). V lost 1 base to trimming and J lost 4 bases, with 4 bases between them. The CDR3 DNA follows: TGTGCCAGTAGTATAGTGAGCACTGAAGCTTTCTTT. It codes for CASSIVSTEAFF.

This chain uses TRBV15 with TRBJ1-4; unclear D gene. The V end was cut by 0 bases, the J end by 8 bases, with 7 bases between. The CDR3 contains 13 residues. CDR1 and CDR2 (germline): LNHNV, YYDKDF (reference sequence). The CDR3 spells CATSRDSREKLFF. CDR3 DNA: TGTGCCACCAGCAGAGATTCGCGGGAAAAACTGTTTTTT.

The rearrangement joins TRBV7-8 to TRBJ2-1, with TRBD2 matching 8 bases. Germline lookup yields CDR1 SGHVS and CDR2 FQNEAQ. The J segment lost 5 bases and the V segment lost 1 base, leaving 7 bases of the junction unmatched. The CDR3 is 16 amino acids. This CDR3 reads CASSLVAGGRHNEQFF. For the CDR3, the DNA is TGTGCCAGCAGCTTAGTTGCGGGGGGAAGGCACAATGAGCAGTTCTTC.

The V call is TRBV15, the J call TRBJ2-4; TRBD1 aligns across 8 bases. The J segment lost 7 bases and the V segment lost 4 bases, leaving 9 bases of the junction unmatched. Germline CDR1 is LNHNV and CDR2 is YYDKDF (reference sequence). The CDR3 is 15 residues long. CDR3 in amino acids: CATSTRGPGGNIQYF. CDR3 nucleotides: TGTGCCACCAGCACCAGGGGGCCGGGCGGCAACATTCAGTACTTC.

The chain recombines TRBV4-3 with TRBJ1-1, with 7 bases fitting TRBD1. The J segment lost 4 bases and the V segment lost 4 bases, leaving 6 bases of the junction unmatched. Germline lookup yields CDR1 LGHNA and CDR2 YSLEER. The CDR3 loop spans 14 amino acids. CDR3 coding DNA: TGCGCCAGCAGCCCACACAGGGGAAGCACTGAAGCTTTCTTT. The encoded protein is CASSPHRGSTEAFF.

The chain carries TRBV5-1 and TRBJ1-3; 8 bases agree with TRBD1. CDR3 length equals 16 residues. V lost 4 bases to trimming and J lost 0 bases; unmatched junction nucleotides: 6. The V gene's germline CDR1 is SGHRS and CDR2 YFSETQ. The CDR3 DNA is TGCGCCAGCAGCACGGGACAGGCGCACTCTGGAAACACCATATATTTT. Amino acid sequence: CASSTGQAHSGNTIYF.